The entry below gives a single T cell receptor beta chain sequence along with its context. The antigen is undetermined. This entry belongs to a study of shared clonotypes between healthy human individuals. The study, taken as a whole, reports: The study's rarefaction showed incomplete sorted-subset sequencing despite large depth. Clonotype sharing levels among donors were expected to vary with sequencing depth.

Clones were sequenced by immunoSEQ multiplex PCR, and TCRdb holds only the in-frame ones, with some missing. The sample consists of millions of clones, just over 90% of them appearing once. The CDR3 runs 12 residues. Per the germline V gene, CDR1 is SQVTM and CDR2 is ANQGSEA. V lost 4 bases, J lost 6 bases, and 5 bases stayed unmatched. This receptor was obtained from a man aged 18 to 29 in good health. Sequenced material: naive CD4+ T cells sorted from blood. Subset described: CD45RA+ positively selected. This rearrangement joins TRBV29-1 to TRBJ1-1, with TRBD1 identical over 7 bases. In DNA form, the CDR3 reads TGCAGCGTTGGAGACAGGGCTTCTGAAGCTTTCTTT. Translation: CSVGDRASEAFF.